This T cell receptor (beta chain) originates from a study of read filtering for tumor transcriptome and immune sequencing. This library used 300 to 500 ng RNA and molecular barcoded adaptors spanning alpha/delta and beta/gamma chains. TCRdb reprocessed the reads via MiXCR and lists one record per CDR3 protein. The sample consists of roughly 60,000 distinct CDR3 sequences, under 25% of them appearing once. This clonotype was found a few times. The TCR comes from a donor at least 40 years old with multiple myeloma. The sample consisted of a population of CD138-negative cells sorted from bone marrow.

In DNA, the CDR3 is TGTGCCACCAGCACCGGGACAGGGAATTTGGATGGCTACACCTTC. It encodes CATSTGTGNLDGYTF. V usage is TRBV24-1 and J usage is TRBJ1-2; 9 bases fit TRBD1. Germline V lookup: CDR1 KGHDR, CDR2 SFDVKD. Losses at the gene ends were 7 bases for V and 6 bases for J; bases not matched to a gene: 11. The CDR3 runs to 15 residues.